Listed below are T cell receptor beta chains from one sample, sequenced in a study of tumor-infiltrating lymphocytes in primary liver carcinoma. TCRdb reprocessed the multiplex PCR reads with MiXCR, giving one entry per CDR3 protein. This table has roughly 80,000 distinct CDR3 sequences, about three quarters appearing once. The sequencing sample was made of tumor-adjacent normal liver tissue. These receptors all come from a man aged 35 to 55 with primary liver carcinoma and hepatitis B virus infection. The CDR3 runs from the conserved cysteine through the conserved F or W. The order of the fields is J gene, D gene, V gene, clone size, CDR3 protein, CDR3 DNA. A D gene is named only where the DNA matches it firmly. Expanded clones get a size class; other rows say once, few or many, or leave the size out.

TRBJ2-3 | TRBD2 | TRBV10-1 | many | CASSEGPLRAGGTDTQYF | TGCGCCAGCAGCGAAGGCCCGTTGAGAGCGGGAGGTACAGATACGCAGTATTTT
TRBJ2-1 | - | TRBV12-3/TRBV12-4 | - | CVSSPGIEQFF | TGTGTCAGCAGTCCGGGGATAGAGCAGTTCTTC
TRBJ2-1 | TRBD2 | TRBV11-2 | - | CASSPGTSNYKEQLF | TGTGCCAGTAGCCCCGGGACTAGCAACTACAAAGAGCAGTTATTC
TRBJ2-7 | TRBD2 | TRBV14 | few | CASSQEPSGTSEQYF | TGTGCCAGCAGCCAAGAACCTAGCGGGACATCCGAGCAGTACTTC
TRBJ1-1 | - | TRBV4-3 | few | CASSQGTNTEAFF | TGCGCCAGCAGCCAGGGGACGAACACTGAAGCTTTCTTT
TRBJ1-1 | - | TRBV6-1 | - | CANSWKNTEASF | TGTGCCAACAGTTGGAAGAACACTGAAGCTTCCTTT
TRBJ2-7 | - | TRBV7-9 | many | CASSYSMTGDYEQYF | TGTGCCAGCAGCTACTCCATGACGGGAGACTACGAGCAGTACTTC
TRBJ1-2 | - | TRBV6-5 | - | CASSQKGRSGGCTF | TGTGCCAGCAGCCAGAAAGGCAGGTCGGGAGGCTGCACCTTC
TRBJ2-3 | - | TRBV4-2 | few | CASSQHGRRADTQYF | TGTGCCAGCAGTCAACATGGCCGGCGGGCAGATACGCAGTATTTT
TRBJ2-7 | - | TRBV5-1 | many | CASSQGGTYEQYF | TGCGCCAGCAGCCAGGGGGGGACCTACGAGCAGTACTTC
TRBJ2-2 | - | TRBV11-1 | few | CASRPSLDTGELFF | TGTGCCAGCAGACCGAGCCTTGACACCGGGGAGCTGTTTTTT
TRBJ2-1 | - | TRBV11-2 | - | CARSIWTAAYEQFF | TGTGCCAGAAGCATATGGACGGCAGCCTACGAGCAGTTCTTC
TRBJ1-5 | TRBD1 | TRBV6-5 | many | CASSPGTGKGPQHF | TGTGCCAGCAGTCCCGGGACAGGAAAGGGCCCCCAGCATTTT
TRBJ2-7 | - | TRBV4-1 | - | CANSQEGLASYEQYF | TGCGCCAACAGCCAAGAAGGTCTAGCGTCCTACGAGCAATACTTC
TRBJ2-3 | TRBD2 | TRBV20-1 | - | CSAPHTSGSTDTQYF | TGCAGCGCTCCTCATACTAGCGGGAGCACAGATACGCAGTATTTT
TRBJ1-1 | - | TRBV4-3 | many | CASSPQRGTEAFF | TGCGCCAGCAGCCCACAACGGGGGACTGAAGCTTTCTTT
TRBJ1-1 | - | TRBV4-3 | - | CAISQGTEAYF | TGCGCCATCAGCCAAGGAACCGAAGCTTACTTT
TRBJ2-2 | - | TRBV12-3/TRBV12-4 | - | CASSFPTGGLAITGELFF | TGTGCCAGCAGCTTCCCCACGGGGGGCTTAGCGATCACCGGGGAGCTGTTTTTT
TRBJ2-1 | - | TRBV11-2 | - | CASSLRSGCGYNKQFF | TGTGCCAGCAGCTTACGCTCAGGTTGTGGTTACAATAAGCAGTTCTTC
TRBJ2-2 | - | TRBV6-6 | - | CASSPHGLAVTGELFF | TGTGCCAGCAGTCCTCATGGCCTGGCGGTAACCGGGGAGCTGTTTTTT
TRBJ2-7 | TRBD2 | TRBV28 | few | CTSSFFGLAGGRISYEQYF | TGTACCAGTAGTTTTTTCGGACTAGCGGGAGGGCGGATCTCCTACGAGCAGTACTTC
TRBJ1-1 | - | TRBV29-1 | - | CSVDGQNPEAFF | TGCAGCGTTGATGGGCAGAACCCTGAAGCTTTCTTT